The next 18 T cell receptor beta chains were all read from a single sample in a study of CD8 T cells in ankylosing spondylitis. TCRdb reprocessed the 5' RACE reads with MiXCR, giving one entry per CDR3 protein. The table includes some 95,000 distinct CDR3 sequences, about 8.8% detected once. Sequencing was performed on blood, either unsorted or a sorted T cell fraction (not recorded which). The receptors here all came from a male donor with ankylosing spondylitis or in good health (not recorded which).

This clonotype occurred a few times. The genes are TRBV3-1 and TRBJ2-5, with D perhaps TRBD2 (6 bases). This CDR3 comprises 16 residues. Germline values: CDR1 LGHDT, CDR2 YNNKEL (reference sequence). V lost 6 bases and J lost 2, with 19 bases in between. CDR3 amino acids: CASRRLGSGPQETQYF. The CDR3 coding sequence is TGTGCCAGCAGACGACTAGGAAGCGGCCCTCAAGAGACCCAGTACTTC.

The sample holds many counts of this clonotype. The chain employs TRBV19 and TRBJ1-1; D may be TRBD1 (5 bases). Germline V gene data show CDR1 as LNHDA and CDR2 as SQIVND (reference sequence). The CDR3 is made up of 14 amino acids. V was clipped by 1 base and J by 1 base, with 7 bases between them. The CDR3 is CASSIGRGNTEAFF. The CDR3 coding sequence is TGTGCCAGTAGTATAGGTAGGGGGAACACTGAAGCTTTCTTT.

Many counts were recorded for this clonotype. The V gene is TRBV4-1, the J gene TRBJ2-7; D is perhaps TRBD1 (6 bases). CDR3 length equals 16 residues. Deletions cut 0 bases from V and 2 bases from J, with 14 bases between. From germline, CDR1 is MGHRA and CDR2 YSYEKL. The CDR3 reads CASSQEGRDNTYEQYF. CDR3 bases: TGCGCCAGCAGCCAAGAAGGAAGGGACAACACCTACGAGCAGTACTTC.

There are a few counts of this clonotype. The chain links TRBV19 to TRBJ1-1, with D tentatively TRBD1 (6 bases). The V and J ends lost 9 bases and 2 bases respectively, with 13 bases between them. CDR1 is LNHDA, CDR2 SQIVND, per germline (reference sequence). The CDR3 covers 13 residues. The CDR3 nucleotides are TGTGCCAGCCGACAGGACTTTAACACTGAAGCTTTCTTT. As protein: CASRQDFNTEAFF.

The sample holds many counts of this clonotype. This chain links TRBV21-1 with TRBJ2-7; the tabulated D call, TRBD1, remains unverified against the DNA. TRBV21-1 is a pseudogene locus. The CDR3 is 16 amino acids. The CDR3 loop is CASSPSLGDRAYEQYF. CDR3 bases: TGTGCCAGCAGCCCCTCCCTCGGGGACAGGGCCTACGAGCAGTACTTC.

There are many counts of this clonotype. The chain uses TRBV28 and TRBJ2-7; 10 nucleotides agree with TRBD1. Germline V CDR1 and CDR2: MDHEN, SYDVKM. The CDR3 covers 14 residues. The V gene end was trimmed by 6 bases and the J gene end by 5 bases; junction bases not matched to a gene: 7. The chain's CDR3 is CASRKDRGIDEQYF. The CDR3 nucleotides are TGTGCCAGCAGAAAGGACAGGGGGATCGACGAGCAGTACTTC.

At least ten counts were recorded for this clonotype. The rearrangement uses TRBV30 and TRBJ2-7; weak D call: TRBD2 (5 bases). This CDR3 contains 12 residues. The germline gives CDR1 GTSNPN, CDR2 SVGIG (reference sequence). V was clipped by 6 bases and J by 1 base, with 10 bases between them. The CDR3 coding sequence is TGTGCCTGCCACGCGGGTTCCTACGAGCAGTACTTC. Residues: CACHAGSYEQYF.

This clonotype was detected many times. This chain links TRBV5-1 with TRBJ2-1; D is possibly TRBD1 (5 bases). The V gene lost 1 base and the J gene lost 8 bases, with 13 bases spanning the gap. The CDR3 is 14 residues long. Germline CDR1 reads SGHRS; CDR2 reads YFSETQ. The CDR3 loop reads CASSLMGRVDEQFF. The CDR3 DNA follows: TGCGCCAGCAGCTTGATGGGCAGGGTAGATGAGCAGTTCTTC.

This clonotype has ten or more counts. This chain links TRBV9 with TRBJ2-2; 7 bases map to TRBD1. V shed 0 bases, J shed 2 bases, and the junction held 4 bases outside the gene matches. Germline-derived CDR1 and CDR2 are SGDLS and YYNGEE. This CDR3 region has 16 residues. The CDR3, as DNA: TGTGCCAGCAGCGTAGGTGGGACAGCTAACACCGGGGAGCTGTTTTTT. This gives the protein CASSVGGTANTGELFF.

This clonotype was found many times. The chain employs TRBV12-3 or TRBV12-4 and TRBJ1-1; a possible D gene is TRBD1 (5 bases). V dropped 7 bases and J dropped 1 base, with 10 bases sitting between them. The CDR3 is 13 amino acids. CDR3: CASTRQKNTEAFF. The CDR3 DNA follows: TGTGCCAGCACCAGACAGAAGAACACTGAAGCTTTCTTT.

This clonotype was seen more than once but under ten times. The gene calls are TRBV12-3 or TRBV12-4 and TRBJ1-1, with 10 bases that match TRBD1. The J segment lost 4 bases and the V segment lost 1 base, leaving 9 bases of the junction unmatched. The CDR3 has 17 residues. The CDR3 nucleotides read TGTGCCAGCAGTTTAGATCTAGGGACAGGGGTTCGCACTGAAGCTTTCTTT. Protein product: CASSLDLGTGVRTEAFF.

At least ten counts were recorded for this clonotype. The chain's CDR3 is CASSIRVSQPQHF. CDR3 in DNA: TGTGCCAGCAGTATAAGAGTTAGTCAGCCCCAGCATTTT. The V gene is TRBV12-3 or TRBV12-4, the J gene TRBJ1-5, with no clear D. V lost 5 bases to trimming and J lost 6 bases, with 11 bases between them. This CDR3 has 13 amino acids.

Many counts were recorded for this clonotype. The chain recombines TRBV6-5 with TRBJ1-1; possible D gene TRBD1, 5 bases. The CDR3 runs to 13 residues. V lost 2 bases and J lost 6, with 10 bases in between. Germline CDR1 is MNHEY and CDR2 is SVGAGI. The CDR3 DNA follows: TGTGCCAGCAGTTACGAGACAGTTTCTGAAGCTTTCTTT. Translation gives CASSYETVSEAFF.

This clonotype occurred many times. The J gene is TRBJ2-1, the V gene TRBV9, with D tentatively TRBD2 (7 bases). Trimming stripped 1 base from V and 0 bases from J, with 8 bases between. Germline loops: CDR1 SGDLS, CDR2 YYNGEE. The CDR3 sequence is 15 residues long. The CDR3 nucleotides are TGTGCCAGCAGCGTACGGGGGGCCTCCTACAATGAGCAGTTCTTC. Translated: CASSVRGASYNEQFF. The whole variable domain, remainder taken from reference TRBV9 and TRBJ2-1, is DSGVTQTPKHLITATGQRVTLRCSPRSGDLSVYWYQQSLDQGLQFLIQYYNGEERAKGNILERFSAQQFPDLHSELNLSSLELGDSALYFCASSVRGASYNEQFFGPGTRLTVL.

This clonotype was observed at least ten times. The chain joins TRBV6-1 to TRBJ2-2, with D hard to call. The ends were cut back, 7 bases at V and 5 bases at J, with 8 bases in the middle. Germline CDR1 MNHNS, CDR2 SASEGT. The CDR3 contains 12 residues. The CDR3 sequence is CASTDRTGELFF. CDR3 in DNA: TGTGCCAGCACCGACCGAACCGGGGAGCTGTTTTTT.

The chain is built from TRBV14 and TRBJ1-6, with D uncertain. CDR1 is SGHDN and CDR2 is FVKESK in the germline V gene. CDR3 size: 14 residues. V lost 4 bases to trimming and J lost 5 bases, with 9 bases between them. CDR3 DNA sequence: TGTGCCAGCAGCCTGGTGGGGAATAATTCACCCCTCCACTTT. Translated: CASSLVGNNSPLHF.

At least ten counts were recorded for this clonotype. The chain recombines TRBV5-1 with TRBJ2-7; D gene unclear. Germline V CDR1 and CDR2: SGHRS, YFSETQ. Trimming removed 0 bases at V and 1 base at J, with 17 bases between. The CDR3 totals 17 residues. The CDR3 coding sequence is TGCGCCAGCAGCTTGGCTCCGGTAGGGCCGGCATCCTACGAGCAGTACTTC. The encoded protein is CASSLAPVGPASYEQYF.

This clonotype was seen repeatedly, ten times or more. The CDR3 is CATSRDPPTYSNTEAFF. In DNA, the CDR3 is TGTGCCACCAGCAGAGATCCCCCGACATATTCGAACACTGAAGCTTTCTTT. The chain uses TRBV15 and TRBJ1-1; no clear D. The CDR3 is made up of 17 amino acids. V was pared by 0 bases and J by 1 base, with 15 bases between. Germline V gene data show CDR1 as LNHNV and CDR2 as YYDKDF (reference sequence).